The present T cell receptor (beta chain) was sequenced within a study of T cells in women clearing cervical HPV infection. Study at large: Controls' single incident HPV16 infection cleared within 12 months without precancer. Case blood was drawn when the lesion was first found; control blood after infection became undetectable.

Sequencing used immunoSEQ multiplex PCR; TCRdb keeps in-frame clones, though not all of them. Here the sample table reports 14,000 or so clones. HPV was found by MY09/MY11 PCR and dot-blot genotyping. This clonotype was obtained from a woman aged 18-70 years with a cervical HPV16 infection that either progressed to CIN3+ or cleared (not recorded which). Sequences were obtained from blood buffy coat.

The part of the CDR3 DNA that was read is TGTGCCAGCAGCACCCAGGGGGCGAGAGTACCTACTAGCACAGATACG. This gives the protein CASSTQGARVPTSTDT. The CDR3 as a whole reads CASSTQGARVPTSTDTQYF. J is TRBJ2-3 and V is TRBV9; TRBD1 matches at 8 bases. Coverage ceases 3 residues before the CDR3 finishes, and the germline J gene fills in the end. Germline lookup yields CDR1 SGDLS and CDR2 YYNGEE. CDR3 length: 19 residues. V gave up 4 bases and J gave up 0 bases; unmatched junction bases: 16.